The T cell receptor (beta chain) described here comes from a study of blood T cells in healthy people across ages. Samples had at least 7 million PBMCs isolated from them. Alongside a J-beta primer mix, a sample-barcoded 5' primer served in a second PCR lasting roughly 6 to 11 cycles. TCRdb processed the 5' RACE reads anew with MiXCR; each CDR3 protein has one entry. Of hundreds of thousands of distinct CDR3 sequences listed, about 28% were seen once; the top ten hold roughly 17%. This clonotype has only a few counts. V was clipped by 0 bases and J by 5 bases, with 10 bases between them. The V gene's germline CDR1 is MGHDK and CDR2 SYGVNS. CDR3 length equals 14 residues.

This clonotype originated in a woman over 75 in good health. The specimen was blood. This chain connects TRBV25-1 to TRBJ1-2; D call uncertain. CDR3 protein: CASSEYKAEYGYTF. CDR3 sequence (DNA): TGTGCCAGCAGTGAATATAAGGCGGAGTATGGCTACACCTTC.